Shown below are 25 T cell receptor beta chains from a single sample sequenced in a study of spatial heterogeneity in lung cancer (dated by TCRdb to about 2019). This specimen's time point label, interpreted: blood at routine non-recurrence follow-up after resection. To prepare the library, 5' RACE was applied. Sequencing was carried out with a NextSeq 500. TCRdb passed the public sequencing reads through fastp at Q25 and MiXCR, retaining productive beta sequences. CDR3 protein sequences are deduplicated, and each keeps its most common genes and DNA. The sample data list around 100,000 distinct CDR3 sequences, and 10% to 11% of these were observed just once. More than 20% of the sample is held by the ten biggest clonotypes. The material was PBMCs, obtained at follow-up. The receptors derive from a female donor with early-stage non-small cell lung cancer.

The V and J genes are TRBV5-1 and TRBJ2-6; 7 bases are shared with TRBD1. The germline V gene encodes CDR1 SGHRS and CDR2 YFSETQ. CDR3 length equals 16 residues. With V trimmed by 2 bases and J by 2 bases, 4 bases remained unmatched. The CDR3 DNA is TGCGCCAGCAGCTTCGACGACAGGGCTGGGGCCAACGTCCTGACTTTC. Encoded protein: CASSFDDRAGANVLTF.

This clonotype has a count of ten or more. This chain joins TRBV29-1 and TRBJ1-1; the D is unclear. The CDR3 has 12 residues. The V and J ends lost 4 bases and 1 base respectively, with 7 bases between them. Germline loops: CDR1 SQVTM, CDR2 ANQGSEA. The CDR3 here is CSVASGNTEAFF. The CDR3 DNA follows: TGCAGCGTTGCTTCCGGGAACACTGAAGCTTTCTTT.

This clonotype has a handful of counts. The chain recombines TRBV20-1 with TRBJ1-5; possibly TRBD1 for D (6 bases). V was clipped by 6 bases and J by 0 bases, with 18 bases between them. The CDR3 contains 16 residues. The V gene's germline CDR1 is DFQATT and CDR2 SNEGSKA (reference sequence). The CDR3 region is CSAVMGGAYSNQPQHF. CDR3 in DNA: TGCAGTGCCGTCATGGGGGGGGCCTATAGCAATCAGCCCCAGCATTTT.

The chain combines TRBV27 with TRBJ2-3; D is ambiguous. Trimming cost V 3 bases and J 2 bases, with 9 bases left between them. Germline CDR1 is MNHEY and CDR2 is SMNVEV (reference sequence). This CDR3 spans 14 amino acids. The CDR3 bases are TGTGCCAGCAGTTTGGGTCAGTTCACAGATACGCAGTATTTT. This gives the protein CASSLGQFTDTQYF.

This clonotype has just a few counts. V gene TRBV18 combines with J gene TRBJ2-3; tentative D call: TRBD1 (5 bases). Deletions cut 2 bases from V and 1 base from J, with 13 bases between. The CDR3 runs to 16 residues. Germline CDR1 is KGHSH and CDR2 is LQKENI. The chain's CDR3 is CASSPIAGLGTDTQYF. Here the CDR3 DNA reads TGTGCCAGCTCACCAATCGCAGGGTTAGGCACAGATACGCAGTATTTT.

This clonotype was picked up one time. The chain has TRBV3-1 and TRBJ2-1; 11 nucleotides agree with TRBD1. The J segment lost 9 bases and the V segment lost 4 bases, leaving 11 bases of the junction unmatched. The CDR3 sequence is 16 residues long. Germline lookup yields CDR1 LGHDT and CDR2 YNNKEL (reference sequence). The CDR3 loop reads CASSPPGTGGGTEQFF. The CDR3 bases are TGTGCCAGCAGCCCTCCCGGGACAGGGGGAGGAACTGAGCAGTTCTTC.

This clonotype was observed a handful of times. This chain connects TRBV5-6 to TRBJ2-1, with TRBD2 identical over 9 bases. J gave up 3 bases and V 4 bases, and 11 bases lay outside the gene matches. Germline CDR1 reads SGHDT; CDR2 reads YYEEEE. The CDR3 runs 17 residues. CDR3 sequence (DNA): TGTGCCAGCAGCGGCACCGGGACTAGCCTCTTCTACAATGAGCAGTTCTTC. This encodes CASSGTGTSLFYNEQFF.

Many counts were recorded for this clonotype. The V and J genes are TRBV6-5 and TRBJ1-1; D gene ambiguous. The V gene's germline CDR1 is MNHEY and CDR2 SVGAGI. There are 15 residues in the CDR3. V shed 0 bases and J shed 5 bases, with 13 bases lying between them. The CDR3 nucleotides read TGTGCCAGCAGTTACTCTAGACGATTGCGAACTGAAGCTTTCTTT. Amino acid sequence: CASSYSRRLRTEAFF.

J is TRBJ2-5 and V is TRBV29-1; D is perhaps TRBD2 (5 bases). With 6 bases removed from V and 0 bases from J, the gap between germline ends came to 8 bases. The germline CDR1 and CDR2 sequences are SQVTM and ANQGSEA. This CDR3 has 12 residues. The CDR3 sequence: CSVQRNQETQYF. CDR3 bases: TGCAGCGTACAGCGGAACCAAGAGACCCAGTACTTC.

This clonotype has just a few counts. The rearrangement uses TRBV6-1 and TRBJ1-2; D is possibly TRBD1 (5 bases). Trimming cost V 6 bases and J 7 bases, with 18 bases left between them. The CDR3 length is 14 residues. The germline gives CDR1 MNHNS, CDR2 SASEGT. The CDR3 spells CASRYGRDRSGYTF. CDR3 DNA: TGTGCCAGCAGATACGGGAGGGACCGGAGTGGCTACACCTTC.

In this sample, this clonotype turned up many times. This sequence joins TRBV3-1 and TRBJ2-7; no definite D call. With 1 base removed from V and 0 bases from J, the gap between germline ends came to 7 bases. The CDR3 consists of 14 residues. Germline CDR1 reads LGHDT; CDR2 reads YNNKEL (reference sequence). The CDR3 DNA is TGTGCCAGCAGCCAAGGGAGCTTCTCCTACGAGCAGTACTTC. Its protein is CASSQGSFSYEQYF.

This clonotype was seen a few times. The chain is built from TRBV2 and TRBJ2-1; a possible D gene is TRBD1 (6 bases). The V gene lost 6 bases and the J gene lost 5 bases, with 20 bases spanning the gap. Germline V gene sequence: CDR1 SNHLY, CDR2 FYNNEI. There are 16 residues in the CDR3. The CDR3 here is CASSLMGAGPNNEQFF. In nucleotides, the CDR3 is TGTGCCAGCAGCTTGATGGGGGCCGGACCTAACAATGAGCAGTTCTTC.

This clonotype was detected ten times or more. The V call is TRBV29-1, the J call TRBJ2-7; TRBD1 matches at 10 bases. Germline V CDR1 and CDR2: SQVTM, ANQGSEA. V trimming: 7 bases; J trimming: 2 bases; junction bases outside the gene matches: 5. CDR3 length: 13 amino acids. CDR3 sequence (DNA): TGCAGCGCCAGGGACAGGGGTCCCTACGAGCAGTACTTC. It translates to CSARDRGPYEQYF.

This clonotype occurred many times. CDR3 sequence (DNA): TGTGCCAGCAGTGATAGCGGTGGGGTAGATACGCAGTATTTT. Its protein is CASSDSGGVDTQYF. The gene calls are TRBV25-1 and TRBJ2-3; tentative D call: TRBD2 (6 bases). V lost 3 bases and J lost 5, with 12 bases in between. The CDR3 is made up of 14 amino acids. Germline CDR1 reads MGHDK; CDR2 reads SYGVNS.

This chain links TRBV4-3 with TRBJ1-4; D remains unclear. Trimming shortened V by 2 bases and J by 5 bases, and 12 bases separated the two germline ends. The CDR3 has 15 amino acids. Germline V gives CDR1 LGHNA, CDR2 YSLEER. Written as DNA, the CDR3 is TGCGCCAGCAGCCAATCCGGAGTAACAAATGAAAAACTGTTTTTT. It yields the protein CASSQSGVTNEKLFF.

This CDR3 reads CASSLGPAAGNTIYF. The CDR3 DNA is TGCGCCAGCAGCTTGGGGCCAGCAGCTGGAAACACCATATATTTT. This sequence joins TRBV5-1 and TRBJ1-3; D is ambiguous. Germline V gene lookup returns CDR1 SGHRS and CDR2 YFSETQ. The CDR3 covers 15 residues. V was cut by 0 bases and J by 2 bases, with 9 bases left in between.

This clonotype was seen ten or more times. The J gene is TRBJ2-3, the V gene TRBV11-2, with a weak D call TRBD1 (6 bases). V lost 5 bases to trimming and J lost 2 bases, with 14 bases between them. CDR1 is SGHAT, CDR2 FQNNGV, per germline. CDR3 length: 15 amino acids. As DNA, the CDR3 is TGTGCCAGCAGCCCGCGGACAGTATACACAGATACGCAGTATTTT. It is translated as CASSPRTVYTDTQYF.

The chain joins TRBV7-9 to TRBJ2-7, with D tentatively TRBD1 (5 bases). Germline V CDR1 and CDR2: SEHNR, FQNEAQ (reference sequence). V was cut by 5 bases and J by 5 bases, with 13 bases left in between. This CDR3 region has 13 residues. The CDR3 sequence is CASSLSGMNEQYF. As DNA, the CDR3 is TGTGCCAGCAGCCTGTCAGGGATGAACGAGCAGTACTTC.

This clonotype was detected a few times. The CDR3 sequence is CASKIPGSGTDTQYF. The CDR3 DNA sequence: TGTGCCAGCAAGATTCCCGGGTCCGGCACAGATACGCAGTATTTT. The V and J genes are TRBV2 and TRBJ2-3; D not resolved. The CDR3 is made up of 15 amino acids. With 7 bases removed from V and 1 base from J, the gap between germline ends came to 15 bases. CDR1 and CDR2 from the germline V gene are SNHLY and FYNNEI.

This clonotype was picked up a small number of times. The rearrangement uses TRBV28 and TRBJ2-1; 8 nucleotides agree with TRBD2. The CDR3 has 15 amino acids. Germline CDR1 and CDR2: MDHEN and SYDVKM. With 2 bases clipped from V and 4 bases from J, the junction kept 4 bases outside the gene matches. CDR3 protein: CASSLHQRGYNEQFF. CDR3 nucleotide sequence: TGTGCCAGCAGTTTACATCAGCGGGGGTACAATGAGCAGTTCTTC.

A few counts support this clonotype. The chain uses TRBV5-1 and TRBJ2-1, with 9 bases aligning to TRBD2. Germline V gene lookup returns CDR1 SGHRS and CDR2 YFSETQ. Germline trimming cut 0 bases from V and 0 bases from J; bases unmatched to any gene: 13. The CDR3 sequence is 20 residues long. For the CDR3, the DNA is TGCGCCAGCAGCTTGGTCAGAGCGGGAGGTTCTTCGAGCTCCTACAATGAGCAGTTCTTC. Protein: CASSLVRAGGSSSSYNEQFF. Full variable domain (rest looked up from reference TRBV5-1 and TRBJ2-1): KAGVTQTPRYLIKTRGQQVTLSCSPISGHRSVSWYQQTPGQGLQFLFEYFSETQRNKGNFPGRFSGRQFSNSRSEMNVSTLELGDSALYLCASSLVRAGGSSSSYNEQFFGPGTRLTVL.

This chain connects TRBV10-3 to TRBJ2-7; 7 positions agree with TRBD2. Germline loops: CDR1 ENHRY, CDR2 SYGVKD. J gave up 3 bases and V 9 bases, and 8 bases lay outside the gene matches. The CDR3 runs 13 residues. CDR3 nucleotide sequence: TGTGCCATACCCACTAGCGAGAACTACGAGCAGTACGTC. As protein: CAIPTSENYEQYV.

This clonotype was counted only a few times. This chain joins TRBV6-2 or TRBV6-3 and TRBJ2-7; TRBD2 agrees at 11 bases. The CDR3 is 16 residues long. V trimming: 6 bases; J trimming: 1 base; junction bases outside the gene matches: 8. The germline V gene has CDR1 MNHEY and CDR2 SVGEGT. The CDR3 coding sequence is TGTGCCAGCAGACGCATGACTAGCGGGGATTCCTACGAGCAGTACGTC. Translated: CASRRMTSGDSYEQYV.

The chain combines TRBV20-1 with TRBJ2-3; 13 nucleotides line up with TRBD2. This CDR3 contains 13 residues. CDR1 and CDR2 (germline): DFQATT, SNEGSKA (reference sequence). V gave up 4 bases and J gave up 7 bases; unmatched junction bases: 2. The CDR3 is CSAKLAGGNTQYF. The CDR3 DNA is TGCAGTGCTAAACTAGCGGGAGGGAATACGCAGTATTTT.

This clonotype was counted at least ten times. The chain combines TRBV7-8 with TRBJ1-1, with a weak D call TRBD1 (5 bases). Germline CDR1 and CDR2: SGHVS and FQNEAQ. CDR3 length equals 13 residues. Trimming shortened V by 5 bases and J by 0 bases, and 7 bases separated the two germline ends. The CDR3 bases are TGTGCCAGCAGCCCCAGGGTGAACACTGAAGCTTTCTTT. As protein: CASSPRVNTEAFF.